The 23 T cell receptor beta chains given below trace back to one sample, sequenced in a study of beta chain features in type 1 diabetes. The investigators reverse transcribed all of the isolated RNA, so they sequenced expressed TCRB transcripts. Clones were read by immunoSEQ multiplex PCR, and TCRdb kept only the in-frame ones, dropping some. The sample yields around 330,000 clones, 11% seen once. Sequencing was carried out using naive CD4+ T cells from blood. The receptors were gathered from a woman aged 25 to 39 in good health.

The V and J genes are TRBV7-3 and TRBJ1-1, with D maybe TRBD1 (6 bases). The CDR3 totals 14 residues. Germline CDR1 is SGHTA and CDR2 is FQGTGA. The V end was cut by 4 bases, the J end by 1 base, with 10 bases between. The CDR3 is CASSSGAGNTEAFF. The CDR3 coding sequence is TGTGCCAGCAGCTCAGGGGCAGGGAACACTGAAGCTTTCTTT.

This clone was counted a few times. The chain is built from TRBV2 and TRBJ2-7, with 9 bases identical to TRBD2. V shed 3 bases and J 2 bases; nucleotides not matched to a gene: 5. The CDR3 is 15 amino acids. Germline CDR1 SNHLY, CDR2 FYNNEI. As DNA, the CDR3 is TGTGCCAGCAGTGAGGATCTAGCGGGGACCTACGAGCAGTACTTC. Its protein product is CASSEDLAGTYEQYF.

This chain joins TRBV21-1 and TRBJ2-5; the DNA was not used to check the table's D call, TRBD2. TRBV21-1 is reported as a pseudogene. The CDR3 consists of 18 residues. In DNA form, the CDR3 reads TGTGCCAGCAGTCCTCCACTGGGACTAGCGGGAAAACAAGAGACCCAGTACTTC. Amino acid sequence: CASSPPLGLAGKQETQYF.

The V call is TRBV29-1, the J call TRBJ1-4; possible D gene TRBD1, 5 bases. The germline V gene has CDR1 SQVTM and CDR2 ANQGSEA. The CDR3 runs 16 residues. With 3 bases removed from V and 6 bases from J, the gap between germline ends came to 20 bases. CDR3 DNA sequence: TGCAGCGTTGAGGGTGGTGACAGTGGTCTGCATGAAAAACTGTTTTTT. This translates into CSVEGGDSGLHEKLFF.

The table lists this clone with a few counts. The J gene is TRBJ1-2, the V gene TRBV9; 9 bases match TRBD1. Germline-derived CDR1 and CDR2 are SGDLS and YYNGEE. J lost 7 bases, V lost 5 bases, and 12 bases had no gene match. CDR3 length equals 15 residues. The CDR3 here is CASSDTGTGRSGYTF. The CDR3 DNA reads as TGTGCCAGCAGTGATACCGGGACAGGGCGGTCTGGCTACACCTTC.

This clone was picked up a small number of times. The J gene is TRBJ2-1, the V gene TRBV19; the D is unclear. V was pared by 5 bases and J by 5 bases, with 7 bases between. Germline V gene lookup returns CDR1 LNHDA and CDR2 SQIVND (reference sequence). The CDR3 has 12 amino acids. The DNA of the CDR3 is TGTGCCAGTAGTTTATTTCACAATGAGCAGTTCTTC. Protein product: CASSLFHNEQFF.

This clone was counted a few times. CDR3 sequence: CAWSLSLAFYNEQFF. The DNA of the CDR3 is TGTGCCTGGAGTCTCAGCCTAGCGTTTTACAATGAGCAGTTCTTC. The chain carries TRBV30 and TRBJ2-1, with a weak D call TRBD2 (6 bases). V was pared by 2 bases and J by 4 bases, with 15 bases between. There are 15 residues in the CDR3. Germline CDR1 is GTSNPN and CDR2 is SVGIG (reference sequence). Using reference TRBV30 and TRBJ2-1 for the parts outside the CDR3, the full variable domain is SQTIHQWPATLVQPVGSPLSLECTVEGTSNPNLYWYRQAAGRGLQLLFYSVGIGQISSEVPQNLSASRPQDRQFILSSKKLLLSDSGFYLCAWSLSLAFYNEQFFGPGTRLTVL.

This clone has more than one count but fewer than ten. The chain recombines TRBV5-4 with TRBJ2-3, with a tentative D call TRBD1 (5 bases). Trimming pared 4 bases from V and 3 bases from J, leaving 12 bases between. This CDR3 has 14 residues. Germline V gene data show CDR1 as SGHNT and CDR2 as YYREEE (reference sequence). The CDR3 DNA sequence: TGTGCCAGCAGCATTACCAGGGTTACAGATACGCAGTATTTT. It yields the protein CASSITRVTDTQYF.

In its sample, this clone was seen a few times. The CDR3 region has the DNA TGTGCCAGCAGTCACAGTTATTCGGGCAATCAGCCCCAGCATTTT. Encoded protein: CASSHSYSGNQPQHF. The chain joins TRBV2 to TRBJ1-5; D not certain. Germline V gene lookup returns CDR1 SNHLY and CDR2 FYNNEI. The CDR3 has 15 residues. Trimming pared 5 bases from V and 2 bases from J, leaving 13 bases between.

The gene calls are TRBV7-9 and TRBJ2-2, with D possibly being TRBD2 (6 bases). Trimming pared 5 bases from V and 1 base from J, leaving 11 bases between. The CDR3 is made up of 15 amino acids. Per the germline V gene, CDR1 is SEHNR and CDR2 is FQNEAQ (reference sequence). CDR3 sequence: CASSPSGENTGELFF. CDR3 in DNA: TGTGCCAGCAGCCCCTCGGGAGAGAACACCGGGGAGCTGTTTTTT.

This clone has more than one count but fewer than ten. V is TRBV19 and J is TRBJ2-2; tentative D call: TRBD1 (5 bases). The V gene's germline CDR1 is LNHDA and CDR2 SQIVND (reference sequence). V lost 5 bases to trimming and J lost 5 bases, with 12 bases between them. This CDR3 comprises 14 residues. CDR3 coding DNA: TGTGCCAGTAGTGTCCTTCCAGGGACCGGGGAGCTGTTTTTT. This codes for CASSVLPGTGELFF.

The chain links TRBV18 to TRBJ2-1; no definite D call. CDR1 is KGHSH, CDR2 LQKENI, per germline. The CDR3 runs to 14 residues. V lost 3 bases and J lost 9, with 15 bases in between. The CDR3 coding sequence is TGTGCCAGCTCACCTATCAAGCTTACTCTTGAGCAGTTCTTC. Translating it yields CASSPIKLTLEQFF.

This chain links TRBV14 with TRBJ2-1; 8 nucleotides line up with TRBD1. Germline lookup yields CDR1 SGHDN and CDR2 FVKESK. The CDR3 sequence is 20 residues long. V trimming: 4 bases; J trimming: 6 bases; junction bases outside the gene matches: 23. The CDR3 here is CASSPRLRGRNPRGLNEQFF. The CDR3 DNA sequence: TGTGCCAGCAGCCCTCGGCTCAGGGGGCGGAATCCGAGAGGCCTCAATGAGCAGTTCTTC.

The chain couples TRBV15 to TRBJ2-3, with no clear D. The CDR3 is 15 residues long. V was cut by 0 bases and J by 0 bases, with 7 bases left in between. Germline V gives CDR1 LNHNV, CDR2 YYDKDF (reference sequence). The CDR3 reads CATSRDRVSTDTQYF. CDR3 DNA sequence: TGTGCCACCAGCAGAGACCGAGTTAGCACAGATACGCAGTATTTT.

This clone was counted between two and nine times. The rearrangement joins TRBV11-2 to TRBJ2-7; D is unresolved. Per germline, CDR1 SGHAT and CDR2 FQNNGV. V was cut by 2 bases and J by 5 bases, with 7 bases left in between. The CDR3 sequence is 12 residues long. Here the CDR3 reads CASSLILNEQYF. The CDR3 nucleotides read TGTGCCAGCAGCTTAATCCTAAACGAGCAGTACTTC. Drawing the rest from reference TRBV11-2 and TRBJ2-7, the complete variable domain is EAGVAQSPRYKIIEKRQSVAFWCNPISGHATLYWYQQILGQGPKLLIQFQNNGVVDDSQLPKDRFSAERLKGVDSTLKIQPAKLEDSAVYLCASSLILNEQYFGPGTRLTVT.

V and J are TRBV7-2 and TRBJ2-2, with 12 bases that match TRBD2. Germline CDR1 and CDR2: SGHTA and FQGNSA. V was clipped by 5 bases and J by 5 bases; unmatched bases: 0. This CDR3 region has 14 residues. CDR3 region: CASSGTSGTGELFF. The CDR3 DNA reads TGTGCCAGCAGCGGGACTAGCGGGACCGGGGAGCTGTTTTTT.

This clone occurred a few times. V and J are TRBV15 and TRBJ2-5; 10 bases line up with TRBD2. The J call is in doubt because the DNA end fits TRBJ2-7 better. The germline V gene has CDR1 LNHNV and CDR2 YYDKDF (reference sequence). The CDR3 runs 15 residues. The chain's CDR3 is CATSLLSSGRDEQYF. The CDR3 nucleotides are TGTGCCACCAGCTTGCTTTCTAGCGGGAGAGACGAGCAGTACTTC.

Only a few counts were recorded for this clone. This chain joins TRBV19 and TRBJ2-2; a weak D match, TRBD1 (5 bases). This CDR3 is 13 amino acids long. Germline CDR1 and CDR2: LNHDA and SQIVND (reference sequence). The V end was cut by 6 bases, the J end by 3 bases, with 8 bases between. CDR3 residues: CASRGAYTGELFF. The DNA of the CDR3 is TGTGCCAGTAGAGGGGCATACACCGGGGAGCTGTTTTTT. The full variable domain, completed using reference TRBV19 and TRBJ2-2, is DGGITQSPKYLFRKEGQNVTLSCEQNLNHDAMYWYRQDPGQGLRLIYYSQIVNDFQKGDIAEGYSVSREKKESFPLTVTSAQKNPTAFYLCASRGAYTGELFFGEGSRLTVL.

This rearrangement joins TRBV4-3 to TRBJ2-1; 8 bases are shared with TRBD2. The CDR3 contains 16 residues. Trimming took 0 bases from V and 4 from J; bases not matched to a gene: 5. Germline V gives CDR1 LGHNA, CDR2 YSLEER. The CDR3 region is CASSQDPAGAYNEQFF. Here the CDR3 DNA reads TGCGCCAGCAGCCAAGACCCAGCGGGAGCTTACAATGAGCAGTTCTTC.

The table lists this clone with a few counts. The chain employs TRBV19 and TRBJ1-5; D gene ambiguous. Germline V gene sequence: CDR1 LNHDA, CDR2 SQIVND (reference sequence). Trimming shortened V by 3 bases and J by 6 bases, and 6 bases separated the two germline ends. The CDR3 consists of 12 residues. The CDR3 loop reads CASSIEPQPQHF. The CDR3 nucleotides are TGTGCCAGTAGTATTGAGCCTCAGCCCCAGCATTTT.

The rearrangement uses TRBV9 and TRBJ1-2; the D gene is possibly TRBD1 (6 bases). The CDR3 is 15 residues long. V gave up 3 bases and J gave up 6 bases, with 18 bases separating them. Per germline, CDR1 SGDLS and CDR2 YYNGEE. CDR3 sequence: CASSARTSQGHGYTF. The CDR3 bases are TGTGCCAGCAGCGCCCGCACGTCACAGGGTCATGGCTACACCTTC.

A few counts support this clone. This chain uses TRBV21-1 with TRBJ2-3; the table's D call, TRBD2, was not checked against the DNA. TRBV21-1 is assigned pseudogene status. The CDR3 is 16 amino acids. CDR3 sequence reads: CASSNYRREQGDTQYF. For the CDR3, the DNA is TGTGCCAGCAGCAATTACCGGCGGGAGCAAGGAGATACGCAGTATTTT.

The chain employs TRBV14 and TRBJ2-3, with D hard to call. V was cut by 1 base and J by 1 base, with 3 bases left in between. In germline, CDR1 is SGHDN, CDR2 FVKESK. The CDR3 is 13 residues long. The CDR3 protein is CASSQAGTDTQYF. In DNA, the CDR3 is TGTGCCAGCAGCCAAGCAGGCACAGATACGCAGTATTTT.